This TCR beta chain emerged from a study of metastatic and nonmetastatic thyroid tumors. Study summary: The study looked at repertoires side by side in blood and in tumor or nodule tissue from malignant and benign thyroid patients.

TCRdb re-called clones from the PCR reads using MiXCR. The sample contains 20,000 to 30,000 clones, under 30% of which appear only once. Until they underwent thyroid surgery, no patient had received any treatment. Looked up from germline, CDR1 is DFQATT and CDR2 is SNEGSKA (reference sequence). The V end lost 0 bases, the J end lost 5 bases, and 10 bases lay between the germline ends. This CDR3 is 13 amino acids long. The receptor was derived from a male donor with papillary thyroid cancer or a benign thyroid nodule (not recorded which). Some clones in this sample may be carry-over from other donors' samples. Sequencing was performed on tumor tissue. The chain combines TRBV20-1 with TRBJ1-2; D gene unclear. The CDR3 spells CSARDQVGYGYTF. In DNA form, the CDR3 reads TGCAGTGCTAGAGATCAGGTTGGGTATGGCTACACCTTC.